What follows are 2 T cell receptor beta chains derived from one specimen sequenced in a study of OX40 agonist ivuxolimab in advanced cancers. The table came from immunoSEQ multiplex PCR; TCRdb's copy has only in-frame clones and leaves some out. The sample shows over 20,000 clones, almost 85% of them seen only once. The sample in question was CD4+ or CD8+ T cells sorted from blood, obtained in a trial of the OX40 agonist ivuxolimab. Receptor source: an adult with an advanced solid tumor such as melanoma, head and neck, liver or kidney cancer.

Only a few counts were recorded for this clone. The genes are TRBV27 and TRBJ2-7; D is ambiguous. The V gene lost 2 bases and the J gene lost 1 base, with 6 bases spanning the gap. Germline CDR1 MNHEY, CDR2 SMNVEV (reference sequence). This CDR3 is 13 amino acids long. CDR3 sequence reads: CASSLGESYEQYF. In DNA, the CDR3 is TGTGCCAGCAGTTTAGGGGAATCCTACGAGCAGTACTTC.

The table lists this clone with a count of one. The genes are TRBV9 and TRBJ2-7, with D perhaps matching TRBD1 or TRBD2 (6 bases each). V lost 3 bases, J lost 2 bases, and 9 bases lay in between. The germline gives CDR1 SGDLS, CDR2 YYNGEE. The length of the CDR3 is 13 residues. The CDR3 DNA reads TGTGCCAGCAGCGAGGGGGGAACCTACGAGCAGTACTTC. Translated: CASSEGGTYEQYF.